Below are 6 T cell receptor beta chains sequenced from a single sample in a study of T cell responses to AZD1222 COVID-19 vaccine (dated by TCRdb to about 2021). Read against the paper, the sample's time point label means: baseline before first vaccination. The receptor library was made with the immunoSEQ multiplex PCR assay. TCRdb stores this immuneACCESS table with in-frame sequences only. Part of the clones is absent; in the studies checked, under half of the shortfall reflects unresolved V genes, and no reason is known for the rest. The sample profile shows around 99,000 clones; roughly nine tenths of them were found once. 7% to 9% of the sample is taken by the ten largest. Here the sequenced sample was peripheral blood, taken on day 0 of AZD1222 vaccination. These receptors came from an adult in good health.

The DNA of the CDR3 is TGTGCCAGCAGCGGCCGGGACAGGGACAATTCACCCCTCCACTTT. This encodes CASSGRDRDNSPLHF. The genes are TRBV3-1 (or the pseudogene TRBV3-2) and TRBJ1-6; 9 nucleotides line up with TRBD1. Germline assignment: CDR1 LGHDT and CDR2 YNNKEL (reference sequence). V was pared by 5 bases and J by 7 bases, with 6 bases of the junction left unmatched. This CDR3 is 15 amino acids long.

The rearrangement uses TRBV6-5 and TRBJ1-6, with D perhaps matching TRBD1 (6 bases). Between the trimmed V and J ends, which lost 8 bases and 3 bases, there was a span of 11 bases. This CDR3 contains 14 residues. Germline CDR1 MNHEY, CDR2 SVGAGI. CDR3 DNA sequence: TGTGCCAGCGGGCAGGGGTTCTATAATTCACCCCTCCACTTT. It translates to CASGQGFYNSPLHF.

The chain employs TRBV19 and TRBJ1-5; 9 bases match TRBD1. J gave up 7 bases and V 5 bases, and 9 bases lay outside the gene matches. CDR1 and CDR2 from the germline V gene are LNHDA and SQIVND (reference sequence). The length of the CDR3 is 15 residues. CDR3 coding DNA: TGTGCCAGTAGTCGATCCGGGACAGGGACCCAGCCCCAGCATTTT. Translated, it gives CASSRSGTGTQPQHF.

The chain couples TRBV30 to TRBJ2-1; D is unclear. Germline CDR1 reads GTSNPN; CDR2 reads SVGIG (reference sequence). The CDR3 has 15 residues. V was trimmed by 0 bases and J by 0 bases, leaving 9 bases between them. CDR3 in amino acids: CAWSVGFGSYNEQFF. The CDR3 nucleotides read TGTGCCTGGAGTGTTGGCTTTGGCTCCTACAATGAGCAGTTCTTC. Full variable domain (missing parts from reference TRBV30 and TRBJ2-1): SQTIHQWPATLVQPVGSPLSLECTVEGTSNPNLYWYRQAAGRGLQLLFYSVGIGQISSEVPQNLSASRPQDRQFILSSKKLLLSDSGFYLCAWSVGFGSYNEQFFGPGTRLTVL.

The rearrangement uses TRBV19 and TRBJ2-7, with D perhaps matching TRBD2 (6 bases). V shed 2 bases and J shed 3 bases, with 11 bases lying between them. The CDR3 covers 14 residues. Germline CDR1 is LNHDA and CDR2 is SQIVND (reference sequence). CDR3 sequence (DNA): TGTGCCAGTAGTATAAGCGGGTGGAGCTACGAGCAGTACTTC. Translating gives CASSISGWSYEQYF.

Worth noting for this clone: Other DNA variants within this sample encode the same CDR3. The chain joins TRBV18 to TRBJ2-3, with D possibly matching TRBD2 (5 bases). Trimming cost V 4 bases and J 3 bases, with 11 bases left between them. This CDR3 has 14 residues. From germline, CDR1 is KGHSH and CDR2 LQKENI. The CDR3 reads CASSRSGLTDTQYF. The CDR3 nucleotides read TGTGCCAGCTCACGATCAGGACTTACAGATACGCAGTATTTT. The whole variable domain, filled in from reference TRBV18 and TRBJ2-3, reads NAGVMQNPRHLVRRRGQEARLRCSPMKGHSHVYWYRQLPEEGLKFMVYLQKENIIDESGMPKERFSAEFPKEGPSILRIQQVVRGDSAAYFCASSRSGLTDTQYFGPGTRLTVL.